These 8 T cell receptor beta chains were all obtained from the same sample, sequenced in a study of T-cell memory formation after mild COVID-19. Via MiXCR, TCRdb re-called the 5' RACE reads, giving one row per CDR3 protein. Altogether 250,000 to 350,000 distinct CDR3 sequences are present, approximately 19% being singletons, with the ten largest covering under 25%. Sample: PBMCs or a T cell subset sorted from them (not recorded which). Receptors originate from a man younger than 35 who had mild COVID-19 (a few samples of this study predate the infection). Cell type and time point are not known.

The chain couples TRBV5-1 to TRBJ1-6, with 10 bases matching TRBD1. Germline assignment: CDR1 SGHRS and CDR2 YFSETQ. After removal of 4 bases from V and 5 bases from J, the junction contained 3 bases not matched to a gene. CDR3 length: 15 residues. The CDR3 protein is CASSKGQGHNSPLHF. The CDR3 DNA is TGCGCCAGCAGCAAGGGACAGGGGCATAATTCACCCCTCCACTTT.

This clonotype was seen repeatedly, ten times or more. The rearrangement uses TRBV28 and TRBJ2-4; either TRBD1 or TRBD2 may supply D (5 bases each). The V gene's germline CDR1 is MDHEN and CDR2 SYDVKM. V was shortened by 2 bases and J by 7 bases, with 12 bases between the two germline ends. The CDR3 runs 14 residues. In DNA form, the CDR3 reads TGTGCCAGCAGTTTACAGGCCGGGGCGAACATTCAGTACTTC. This sequence encodes CASSLQAGANIQYF.

This chain joins TRBV28 and TRBJ2-2; D not resolved. CDR3 length equals 14 residues. Per germline, CDR1 MDHEN and CDR2 SYDVKM. Trimming cost V 7 bases and J 2 bases, with 11 bases left between them. This chain's CDR3 is CASIQDGNTGELFF. The CDR3 bases are TGTGCCAGCATCCAGGACGGTAACACCGGGGAGCTGTTTTTT.

V and J are TRBV9 and TRBJ2-3, with D unclear. Germline assignment: CDR1 SGDLS and CDR2 YYNGEE. Trimming took 0 bases from V and 3 from J, leaving 11 bases between them. The CDR3 has 15 residues. For the CDR3, the DNA is TGTGCCAGCAGCGTAGGTCTAGGAAAGACAGATACGCAGTATTTT. Translated: CASSVGLGKTDTQYF.

The rearrangement uses TRBV29-1 and TRBJ1-1, with unresolved D. The CDR3 length is 12 residues. Germline CDR1 is SQVTM and CDR2 is ANQGSEA. The V end was cut by 7 bases, the J end by 5 bases, with 14 bases between. Here the CDR3 reads CSGSFLGTEAFF. CDR3 coding DNA: TGCAGCGGCTCCTTTCTAGGGACTGAAGCTTTCTTT.

CDR3 DNA: TGTGCCACCAGTGATGCGGGACAGGGGGCGCGGGAGACCCAGTACTTC. It translates to CATSDAGQGARETQYF. This chain connects TRBV24-1 to TRBJ2-5, with TRBD1 identical over 12 bases. The CDR3 extends over 16 amino acids. V trimming: 3 bases; J trimming: 5 bases; junction bases outside the gene matches: 6. Germline CDR1 reads KGHDR; CDR2 reads SFDVKD.

The chain uses TRBV12-3 or TRBV12-4 and TRBJ2-3; a weak D match, TRBD2 (5 bases). The CDR3 runs to 14 residues. V dropped 5 bases and J dropped 1 base, with 10 bases sitting between them. The CDR3 DNA reads as TGTGCCAGCAGTCTGATGCGGGGCACAGATACGCAGTATTTT. Protein: CASSLMRGTDTQYF.

This rearrangement joins TRBV6-5 to TRBJ1-1; TRBD1 aligns across 8 bases. V shed 6 bases, J shed 4 bases, and the junction held 4 bases outside the gene matches. CDR1 and CDR2 from the germline V gene are MNHEY and SVGAGI. The CDR3 sequence is 13 residues long. In nucleotides, the CDR3 is TGTGCCAGCAGATCAGACAGGGGCACTGAAGCTTTCTTT. It codes for CASRSDRGTEAFF.